The clone carrying this T cell receptor (beta chain) was found once. Its specificity is unknown. Runs used v3.0 of the immunoSEQ assay and were done at survey level. Clones were read by immunoSEQ multiplex PCR, and TCRdb kept only the in-frame ones, dropping some. The table includes under 45,000 clones, less than 95% detected once. This sample was taken from a study of long-term antiretroviral therapy in people with HIV. Looking at the study overall: In the earliest collections, sampling predates the 2015 immediate-ART recommendation by about a decade.

The CDR3 is made up of 19 amino acids. V gave up 4 bases and J gave up 4 bases, with 26 bases separating them. The germline V gene encodes CDR1 MGHRA and CDR2 YSYEKL. Study findings and constraints: Compared with controls, HIV repertoires showed narrower CDR3 length ranges. Clones expanded before ART dominated the repertoire at all time points. Post-ART, diversity grew, though it stayed under transplant donor control levels.

This receptor was obtained from a man aged 25-45 years with HIV. This material consisted of unsorted PBMCs, taken roughly 9.4 years after starting antiretroviral therapy. This chain joins TRBV4-1 and TRBJ1-5; no clear D. CDR3 coding DNA: TGCGCCAGCAGCCCACAGCCCCGTCTGCCCAGAAGGGTTAATCAGCCCCAGCATTTT. It encodes CASSPQPRLPRRVNQPQHF.